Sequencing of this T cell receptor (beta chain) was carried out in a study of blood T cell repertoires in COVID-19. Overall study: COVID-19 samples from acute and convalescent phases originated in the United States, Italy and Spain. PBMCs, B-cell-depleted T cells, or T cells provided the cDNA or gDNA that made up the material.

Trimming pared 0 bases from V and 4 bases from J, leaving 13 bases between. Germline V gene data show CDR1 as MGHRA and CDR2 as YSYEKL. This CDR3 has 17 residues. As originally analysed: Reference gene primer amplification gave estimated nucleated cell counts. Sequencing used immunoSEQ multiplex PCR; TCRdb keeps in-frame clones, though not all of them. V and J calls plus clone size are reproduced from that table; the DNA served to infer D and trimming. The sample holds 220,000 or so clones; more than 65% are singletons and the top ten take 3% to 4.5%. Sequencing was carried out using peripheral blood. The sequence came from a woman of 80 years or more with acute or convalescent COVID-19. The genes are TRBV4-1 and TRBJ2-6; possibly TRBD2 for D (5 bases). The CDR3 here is CASSQDPRESGANVLTF. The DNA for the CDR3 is TGCGCCAGCAGCCAAGATCCGAGGGAGAGCGGGGCCAACGTCCTGACTTTC.